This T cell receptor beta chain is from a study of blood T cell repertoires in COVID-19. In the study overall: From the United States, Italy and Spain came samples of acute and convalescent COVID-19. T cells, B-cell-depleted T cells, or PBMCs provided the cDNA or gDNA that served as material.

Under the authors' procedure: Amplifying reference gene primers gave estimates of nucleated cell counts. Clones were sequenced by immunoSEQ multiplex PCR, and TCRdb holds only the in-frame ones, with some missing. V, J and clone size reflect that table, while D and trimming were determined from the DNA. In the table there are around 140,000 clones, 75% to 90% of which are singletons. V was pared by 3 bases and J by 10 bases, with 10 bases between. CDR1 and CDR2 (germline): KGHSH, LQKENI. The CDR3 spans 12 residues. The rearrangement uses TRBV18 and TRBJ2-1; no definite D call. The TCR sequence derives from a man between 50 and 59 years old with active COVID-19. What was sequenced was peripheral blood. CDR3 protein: CASSPNVGEQFF. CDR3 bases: TGTGCCAGCTCACCTAACGTCGGGGAGCAGTTCTTC.